One T cell receptor (beta chain) is described in this entry. Its antigen remains unknown. Every TCR cDNA molecule bore a unique molecular identifier. A single record per CDR3 protein comes from TCRdb applying MiXCR to the 5' RACE reads. Of 9,500 to 13,000 distinct CDR3 sequences in the sample, roughly a tenth are singletons; the top ten hold under 40%. These data originate in a study of spatial heterogeneity in lung cancer. Turning to the study itself: Sequenced were any available follow-up PBMC samples, which had been obtained a median of roughly 2 years after resection.

The time point here: blood at routine non-recurrence follow-up after resection. CDR1 MGHRA and CDR2 YSYEKL come from the germline V gene. The junction had 17 bases not matched to a gene; V was cut back by 4 bases and J by 6 bases. The CDR3 has 17 amino acids. Study-wide points: TCRs found ubiquitously expanded in tumor appeared in blood more at resection than at follow-up.

The sequencing here drew on PBMCs, taken at follow-up. The V and J genes are TRBV4-1 and TRBJ2-7, with TRBD1 matching over 8 bases. The clonotype comes from a female donor with early-stage non-small cell lung cancer. This chain's CDR3 is CASSPHSADRGKSEQYF. The CDR3 DNA reads as TGCGCCAGCAGCCCCCACTCCGCAGACAGGGGCAAGTCCGAGCAGTACTTC.